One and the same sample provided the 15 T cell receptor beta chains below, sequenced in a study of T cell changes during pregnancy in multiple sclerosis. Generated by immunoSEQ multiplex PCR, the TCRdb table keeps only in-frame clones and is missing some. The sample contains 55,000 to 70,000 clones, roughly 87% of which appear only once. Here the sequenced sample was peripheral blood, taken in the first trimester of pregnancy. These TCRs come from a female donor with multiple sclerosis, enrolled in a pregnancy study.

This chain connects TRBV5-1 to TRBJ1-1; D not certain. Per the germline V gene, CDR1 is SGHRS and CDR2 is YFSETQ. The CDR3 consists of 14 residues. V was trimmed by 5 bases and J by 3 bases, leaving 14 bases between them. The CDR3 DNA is TGCGCCAGCAGGCTCCGGACCGGGGACACTGAAGCTTTCTTT. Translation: CASRLRTGDTEAFF.

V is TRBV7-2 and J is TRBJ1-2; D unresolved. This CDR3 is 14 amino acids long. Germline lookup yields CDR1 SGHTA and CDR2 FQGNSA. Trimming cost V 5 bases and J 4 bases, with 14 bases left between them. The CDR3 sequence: CASSHYDTTYGYTF. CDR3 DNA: TGTGCCAGCAGCCATTACGACACCACCTATGGCTACACCTTC.

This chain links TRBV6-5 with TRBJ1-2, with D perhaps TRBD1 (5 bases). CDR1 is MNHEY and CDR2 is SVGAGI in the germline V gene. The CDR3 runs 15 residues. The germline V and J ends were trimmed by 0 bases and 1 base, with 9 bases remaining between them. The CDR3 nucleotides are TGTGCCAGCAGTTACTCGAAGGGGTTTAACTATGGCTACACCTTC. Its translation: CASSYSKGFNYGYTF.

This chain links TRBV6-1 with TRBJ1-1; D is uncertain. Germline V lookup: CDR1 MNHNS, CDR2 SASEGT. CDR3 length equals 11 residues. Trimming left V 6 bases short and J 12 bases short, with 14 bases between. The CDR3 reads CASRDYPYSFF. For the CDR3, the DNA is TGTGCCAGCAGGGACTACCCGTATTCTTTCTTT.

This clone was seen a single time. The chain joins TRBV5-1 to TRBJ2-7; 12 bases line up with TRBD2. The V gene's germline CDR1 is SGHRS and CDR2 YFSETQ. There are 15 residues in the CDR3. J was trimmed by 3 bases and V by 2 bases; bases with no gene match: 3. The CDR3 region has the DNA TGCGCCAGCAGCTTACTAGCGGGAGGAGGCTACGAGCAGTACTTC. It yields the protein CASSLLAGGGYEQYF.

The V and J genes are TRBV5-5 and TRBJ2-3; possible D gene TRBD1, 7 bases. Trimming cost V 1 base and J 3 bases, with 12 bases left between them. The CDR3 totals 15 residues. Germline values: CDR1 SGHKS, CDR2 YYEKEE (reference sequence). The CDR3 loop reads CASSLWAGGTDTQYF. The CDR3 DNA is TGTGCCAGCAGCTTGTGGGCAGGGGGGACAGATACGCAGTATTTT.

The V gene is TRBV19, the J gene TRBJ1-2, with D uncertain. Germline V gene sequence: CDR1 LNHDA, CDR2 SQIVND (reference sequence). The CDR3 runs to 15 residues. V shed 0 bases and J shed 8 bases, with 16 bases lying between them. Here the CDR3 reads CASSIDKTNPVGYTF. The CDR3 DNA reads TGTGCCAGTAGTATAGATAAGACTAACCCGGTGGGCTACACCTTC.

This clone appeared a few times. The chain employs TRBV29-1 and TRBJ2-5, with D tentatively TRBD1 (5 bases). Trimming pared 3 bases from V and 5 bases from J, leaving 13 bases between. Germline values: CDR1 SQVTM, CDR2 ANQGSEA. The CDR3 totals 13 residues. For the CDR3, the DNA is TGCAGCGTTGAGCAGGGTGCCGGGGAGACCCAGTACTTC. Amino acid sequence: CSVEQGAGETQYF.

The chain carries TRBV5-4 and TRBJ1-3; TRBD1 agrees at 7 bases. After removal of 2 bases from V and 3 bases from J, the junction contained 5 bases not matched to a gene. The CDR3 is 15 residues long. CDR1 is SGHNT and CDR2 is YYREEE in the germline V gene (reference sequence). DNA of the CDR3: TGTGCCAGCAGCTTCAAGGGGGCAATTGGAAACACCATATATTTT. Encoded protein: CASSFKGAIGNTIYF.

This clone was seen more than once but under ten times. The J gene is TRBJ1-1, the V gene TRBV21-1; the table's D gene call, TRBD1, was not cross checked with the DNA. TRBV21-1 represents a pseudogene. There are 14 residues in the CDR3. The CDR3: CASSSHTGDTEAFF. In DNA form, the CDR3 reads TGTGCCAGCAGCTCGCACACAGGGGACACTGAAGCTTTCTTT.

The CDR3 loop is CASSLFVGMEQETQYF. The CDR3 nucleotides are TGTGCCAGCAGCTTGTTCGTCGGGATGGAGCAAGAGACCCAGTACTTC. This rearrangement joins TRBV7-9 to TRBJ2-5; TRBD2 is a possible D gene (5 bases). V shed 3 bases and J shed 2 bases, with 16 bases lying between them. Germline CDR1 and CDR2: SEHNR and FQNEAQ (reference sequence). This CDR3 has 16 residues.

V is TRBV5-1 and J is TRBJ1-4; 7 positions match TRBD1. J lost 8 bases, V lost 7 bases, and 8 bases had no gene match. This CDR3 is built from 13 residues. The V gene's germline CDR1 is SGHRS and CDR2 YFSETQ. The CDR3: CASRQGDTEKLFF. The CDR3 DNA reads TGCGCCAGCCGACAGGGCGACACCGAAAAACTGTTTTTT.

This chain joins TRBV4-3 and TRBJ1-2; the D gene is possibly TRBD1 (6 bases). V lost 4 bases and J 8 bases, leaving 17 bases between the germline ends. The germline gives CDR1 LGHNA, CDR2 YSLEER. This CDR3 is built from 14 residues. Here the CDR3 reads CASSPGTPPLGYTF. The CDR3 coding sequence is TGCGCCAGCAGCCCCGGGACACCCCCGTTGGGCTACACCTTC.

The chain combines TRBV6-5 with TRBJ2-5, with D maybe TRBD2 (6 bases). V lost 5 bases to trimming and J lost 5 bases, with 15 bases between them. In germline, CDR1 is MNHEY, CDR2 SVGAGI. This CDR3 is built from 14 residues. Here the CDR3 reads CASSPGGGGETQYF. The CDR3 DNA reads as TGTGCCAGCAGTCCCGGGGGTGGGGGGGAGACCCAGTACTTC.

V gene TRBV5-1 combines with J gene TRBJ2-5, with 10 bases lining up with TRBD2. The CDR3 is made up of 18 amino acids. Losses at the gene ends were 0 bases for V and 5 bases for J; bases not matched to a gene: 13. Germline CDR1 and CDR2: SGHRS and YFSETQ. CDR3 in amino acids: CASSLALMSGRAVETQYF. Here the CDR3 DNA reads TGCGCCAGCAGCTTGGCTCTTATGAGCGGGAGGGCGGTGGAGACCCAGTACTTC.